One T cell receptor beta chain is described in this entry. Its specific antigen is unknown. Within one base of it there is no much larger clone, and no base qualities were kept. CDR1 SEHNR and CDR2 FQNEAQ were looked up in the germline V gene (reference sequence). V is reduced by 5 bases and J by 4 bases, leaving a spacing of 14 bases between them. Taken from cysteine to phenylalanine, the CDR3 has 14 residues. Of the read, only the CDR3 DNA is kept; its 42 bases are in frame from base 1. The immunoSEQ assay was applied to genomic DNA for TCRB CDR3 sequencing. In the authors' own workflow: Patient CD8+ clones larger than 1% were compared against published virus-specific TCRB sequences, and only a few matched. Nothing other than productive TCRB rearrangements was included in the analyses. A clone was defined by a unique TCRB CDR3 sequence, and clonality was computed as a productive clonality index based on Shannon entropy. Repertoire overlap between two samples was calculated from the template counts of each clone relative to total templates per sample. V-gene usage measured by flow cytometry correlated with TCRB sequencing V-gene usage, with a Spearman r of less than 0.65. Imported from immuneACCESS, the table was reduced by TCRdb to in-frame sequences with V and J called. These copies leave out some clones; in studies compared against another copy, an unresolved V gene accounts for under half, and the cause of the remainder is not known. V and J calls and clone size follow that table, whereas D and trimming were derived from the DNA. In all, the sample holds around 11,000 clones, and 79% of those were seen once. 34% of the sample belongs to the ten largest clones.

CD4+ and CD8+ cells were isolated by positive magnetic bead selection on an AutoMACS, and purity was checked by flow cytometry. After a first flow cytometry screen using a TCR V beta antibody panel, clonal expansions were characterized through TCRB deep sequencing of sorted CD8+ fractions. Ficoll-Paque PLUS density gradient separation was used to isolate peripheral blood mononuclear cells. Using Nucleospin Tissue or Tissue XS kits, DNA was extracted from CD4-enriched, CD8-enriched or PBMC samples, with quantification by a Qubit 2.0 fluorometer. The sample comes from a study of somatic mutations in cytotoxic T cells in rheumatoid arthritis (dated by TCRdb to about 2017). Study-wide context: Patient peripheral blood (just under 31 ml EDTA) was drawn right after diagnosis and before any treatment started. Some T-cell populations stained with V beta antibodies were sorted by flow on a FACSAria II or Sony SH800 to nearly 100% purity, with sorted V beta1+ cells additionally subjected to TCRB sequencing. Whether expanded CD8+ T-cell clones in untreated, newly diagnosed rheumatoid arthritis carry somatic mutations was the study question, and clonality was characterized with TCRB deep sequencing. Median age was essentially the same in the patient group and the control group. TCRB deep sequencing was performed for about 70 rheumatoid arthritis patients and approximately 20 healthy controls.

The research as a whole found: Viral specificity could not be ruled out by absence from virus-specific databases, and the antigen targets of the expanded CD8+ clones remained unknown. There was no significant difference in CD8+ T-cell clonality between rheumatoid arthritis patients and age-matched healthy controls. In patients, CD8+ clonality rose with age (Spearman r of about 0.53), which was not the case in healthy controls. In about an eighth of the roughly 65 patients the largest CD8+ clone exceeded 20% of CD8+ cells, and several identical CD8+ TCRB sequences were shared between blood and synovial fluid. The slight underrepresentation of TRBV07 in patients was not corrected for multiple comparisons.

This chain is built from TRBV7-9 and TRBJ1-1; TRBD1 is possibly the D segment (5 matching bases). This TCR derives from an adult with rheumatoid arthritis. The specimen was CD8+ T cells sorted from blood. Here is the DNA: TGTGCCAGCAGCCGAGATCCTGGGGGCACTGAAGCTTTCTTT. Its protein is CASSRDPGGTEAFF.